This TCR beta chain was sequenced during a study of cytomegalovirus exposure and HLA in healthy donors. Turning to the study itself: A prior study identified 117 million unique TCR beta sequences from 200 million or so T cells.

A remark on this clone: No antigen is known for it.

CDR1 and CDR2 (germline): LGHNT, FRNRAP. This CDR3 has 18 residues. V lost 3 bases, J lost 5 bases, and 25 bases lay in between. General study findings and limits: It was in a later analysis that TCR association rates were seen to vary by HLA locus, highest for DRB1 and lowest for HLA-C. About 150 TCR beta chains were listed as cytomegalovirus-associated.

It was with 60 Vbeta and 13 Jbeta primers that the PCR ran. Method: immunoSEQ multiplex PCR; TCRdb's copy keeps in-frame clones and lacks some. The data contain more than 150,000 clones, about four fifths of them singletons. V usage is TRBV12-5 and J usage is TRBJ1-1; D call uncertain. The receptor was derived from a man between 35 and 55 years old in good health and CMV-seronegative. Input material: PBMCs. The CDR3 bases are TGTGCTAGTGGTTTAGACCCCCCCCGGAGGACGGTAGGAACTGAAGCTTTCTTT. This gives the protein CASGLDPPRRTVGTEAFF. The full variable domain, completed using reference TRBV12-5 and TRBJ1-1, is DARVTQTPRHKVTEMGQEVTMRCQPILGHNTVFWYRQTMMQGLELLAYFRNRAPLDDSGMPKDRFSAEMPDATLATLKIQPSEPRDSAVYFCASGLDPPRRTVGTEAFFGQGTRLTVV.